This TCR beta chain is drawn from a study of OX40 agonist ivuxolimab in advanced cancers. The assay was immunoSEQ multiplex PCR, and TCRdb's table has in-frame clones only and misses some. This table holds 35,000 to 45,000 clones, approximately 86% found once. The germline gives CDR1 SEHNR, CDR2 FQNEAQ (reference sequence). The V segment lost 3 bases and the J segment 5 bases; nucleotides outside the gene matches: 7. The CDR3 is 14 amino acids. Sequencing was performed on CD4+ or CD8+ T cells sorted from blood, taken in a trial of the OX40 agonist ivuxolimab. This clonotype originated in an adult with an advanced solid tumor such as melanoma, head and neck, liver or kidney cancer. The rearrangement joins TRBV7-9 to TRBJ2-7; 7 bases fit TRBD1. DNA of the CDR3: TGTGCCAGCAGCTTGTCTGAGACAGGGAACGAGCAGTACTTC. Translated, it gives CASSLSETGNEQYF. The whole variable domain, filled in from reference TRBV7-9 and TRBJ2-7, reads DTGVSQNPRHKITKRGQNVTFRCDPISEHNRLYWYRQTLGQGPEFLTYFQNEAQLEKSRLLSDRFSAERPKGSFSTLEIQRTEQGDSAMYLCASSLSETGNEQYFGPGTRLTVT.